This T cell receptor (beta chain) derives from a study of shared clonotypes between healthy human individuals. Researchers divided each subset's genomic DNA evenly across several immunoSEQ plates. Method: immunoSEQ multiplex PCR; TCRdb's copy keeps in-frame clones and lacks some. The repertoire has fewer than 3 million clones, around 92% of them found once; the top ten carry approximately 0.41%. Study observations and caveats: An expected dependence of interdonor clonotype sharing on sequencing depth was noted.

Donors comprised only Caucasian adults living in Nashville, Tennessee. Germline CDR1 is SGDLS and CDR2 is YYNGEE. J was trimmed by 10 bases and V by 4 bases; bases with no gene match: 32. The CDR3 has 21 residues. This clone was seen only once. Its antigen is undetermined. This TCR came from a man between 18 and 35 years old in good health. Some clones in this sample may be carry-over from other donors' samples. Sequenced sample: naive CD4+ T cells from PBMCs. Subset indicated: CD45RA+ positively selected. J is TRBJ2-3 and V is TRBV9; 8 bases map to TRBD2. As DNA, the CDR3 is TGTGCCAGCAGCCCTTACCCAAGACAGAAACAACTAGCCGGGAGGGCTGATGCGCAGTATTTT. It translates to CASSPYPRQKQLAGRADAQYF.